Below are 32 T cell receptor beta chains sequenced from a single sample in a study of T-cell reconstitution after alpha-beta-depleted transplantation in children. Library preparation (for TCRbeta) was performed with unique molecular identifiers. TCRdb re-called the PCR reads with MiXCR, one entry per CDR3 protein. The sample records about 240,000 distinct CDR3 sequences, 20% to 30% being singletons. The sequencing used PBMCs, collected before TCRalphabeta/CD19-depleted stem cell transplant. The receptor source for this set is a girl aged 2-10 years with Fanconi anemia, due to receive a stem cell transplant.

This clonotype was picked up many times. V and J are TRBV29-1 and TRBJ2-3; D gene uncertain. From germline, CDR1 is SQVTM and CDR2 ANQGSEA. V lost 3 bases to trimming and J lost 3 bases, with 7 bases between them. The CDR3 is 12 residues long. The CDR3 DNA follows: TGCAGCGTTGATAAGGGAACAGATACGCAGTATTTT. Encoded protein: CSVDKGTDTQYF.

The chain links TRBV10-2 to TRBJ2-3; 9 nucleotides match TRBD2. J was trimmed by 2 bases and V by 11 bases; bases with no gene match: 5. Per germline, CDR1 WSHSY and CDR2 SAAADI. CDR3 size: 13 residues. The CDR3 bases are TGCGCCTCCGGACTAGCGAACACAGATACGCAGTATTTT. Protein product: CASGLANTDTQYF.

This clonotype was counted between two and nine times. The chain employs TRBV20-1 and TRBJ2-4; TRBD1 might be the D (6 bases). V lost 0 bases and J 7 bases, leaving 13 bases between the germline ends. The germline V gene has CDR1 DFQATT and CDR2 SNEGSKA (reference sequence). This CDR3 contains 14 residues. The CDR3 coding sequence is TGCAGTGCTAGAGACATACAGGGCATCAACATTCAGTACTTC. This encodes CSARDIQGINIQYF.

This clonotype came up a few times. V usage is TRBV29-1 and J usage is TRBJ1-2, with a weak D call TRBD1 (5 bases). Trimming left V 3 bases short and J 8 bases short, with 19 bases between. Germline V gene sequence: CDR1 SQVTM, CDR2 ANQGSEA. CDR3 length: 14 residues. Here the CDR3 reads CSVDSGYGDSGYTF. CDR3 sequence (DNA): TGCAGCGTTGACTCAGGGTATGGGGATAGCGGCTACACCTTC.

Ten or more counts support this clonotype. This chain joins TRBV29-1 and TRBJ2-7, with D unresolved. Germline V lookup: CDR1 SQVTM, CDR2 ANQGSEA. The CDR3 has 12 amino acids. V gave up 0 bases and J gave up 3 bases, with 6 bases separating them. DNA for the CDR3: TGCAGCGTTGAAGAAGGGTTCTACGAGCAGTACTTC. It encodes CSVEEGFYEQYF.

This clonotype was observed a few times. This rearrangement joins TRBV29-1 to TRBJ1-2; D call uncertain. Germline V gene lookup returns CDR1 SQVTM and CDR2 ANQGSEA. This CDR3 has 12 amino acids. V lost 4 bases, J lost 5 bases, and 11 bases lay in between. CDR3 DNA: TGCAGCGTTGTCAGAGGAAAATATGGCTACACCTTC. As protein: CSVVRGKYGYTF. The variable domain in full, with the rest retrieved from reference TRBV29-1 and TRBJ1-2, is SAVISQKPSRDICQRGTSLTIQCQVDSQVTMMFWYRQQPGQSLTLIATANQGSEATYESGFVIDKFPISRPNLTFSTLTVSNMSPEDSSIYLCSVVRGKYGYTFGSGTRLTVV.

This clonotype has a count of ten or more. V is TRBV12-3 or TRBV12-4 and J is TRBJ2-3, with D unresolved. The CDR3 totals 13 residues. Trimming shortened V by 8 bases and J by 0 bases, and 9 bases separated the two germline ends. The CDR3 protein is CASGLASTDTQYF. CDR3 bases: TGTGCCAGCGGGCTGGCTAGCACAGATACGCAGTATTTT.

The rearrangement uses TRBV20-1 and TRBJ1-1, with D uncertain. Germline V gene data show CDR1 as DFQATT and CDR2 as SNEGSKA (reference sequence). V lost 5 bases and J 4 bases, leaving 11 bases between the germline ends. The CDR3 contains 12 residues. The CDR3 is CSASRAGTEAFF. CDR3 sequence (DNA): TGCAGTGCTTCAAGGGCGGGCACTGAAGCTTTCTTT.

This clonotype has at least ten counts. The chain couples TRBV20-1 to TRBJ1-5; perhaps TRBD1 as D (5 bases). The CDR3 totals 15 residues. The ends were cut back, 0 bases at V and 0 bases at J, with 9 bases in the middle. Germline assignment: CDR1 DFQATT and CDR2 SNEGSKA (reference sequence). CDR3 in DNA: TGCAGTGCTAGAGAGACAGTTAATAGCAATCAGCCCCAGCATTTT. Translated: CSARETVNSNQPQHF.

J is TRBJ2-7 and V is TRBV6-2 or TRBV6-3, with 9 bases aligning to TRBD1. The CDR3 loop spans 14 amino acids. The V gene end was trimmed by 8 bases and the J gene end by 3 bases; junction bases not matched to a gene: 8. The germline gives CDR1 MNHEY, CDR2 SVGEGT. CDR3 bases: TGTGCCAGCGGACAGGGGCACCCCTTCTACGAGCAGTACTTC. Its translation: CASGQGHPFYEQYF.

CDR3 sequence (DNA): TGTGCCAGCACCCCTCTAGCGGGGTTCAGGAATGAGCAGTTCTTC. It is translated as CASTPLAGFRNEQFF. The V and J genes are TRBV2 and TRBJ2-1, with 9 positions matching TRBD2. Germline CDR1 SNHLY, CDR2 FYNNEI. J was trimmed by 7 bases and V by 7 bases; bases with no gene match: 11. This CDR3 comprises 15 residues.

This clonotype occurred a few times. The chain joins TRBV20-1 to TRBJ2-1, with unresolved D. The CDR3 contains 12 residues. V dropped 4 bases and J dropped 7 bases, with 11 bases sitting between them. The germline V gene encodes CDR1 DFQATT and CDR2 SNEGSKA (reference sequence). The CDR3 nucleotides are TGCAGTGCTACTTCCCATAGGAATGAGCAGTTCTTC. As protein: CSATSHRNEQFF.

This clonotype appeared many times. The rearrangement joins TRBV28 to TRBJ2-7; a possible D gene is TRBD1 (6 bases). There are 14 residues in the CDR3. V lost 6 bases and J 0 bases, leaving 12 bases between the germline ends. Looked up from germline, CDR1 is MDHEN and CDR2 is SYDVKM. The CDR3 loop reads CASRSTGRSYEQYF. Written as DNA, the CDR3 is TGTGCCAGCAGATCCACAGGGCGCTCCTACGAGCAGTACTTC.

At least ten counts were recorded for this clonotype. For the CDR3, the DNA is TGTGCCAGCAGTTTAAGCCGACTAGGAAGCACAGATACGCAGTATTTT. It is translated as CASSLSRLGSTDTQYF. This chain joins TRBV28 and TRBJ2-3; possibly TRBD2 for D (6 bases). CDR1 is MDHEN and CDR2 is SYDVKM in the germline V gene. The CDR3 length is 16 residues. The V end was cut by 2 bases, the J end by 0 bases, with 12 bases between. The full variable domain, rest sourced from reference TRBV28 and TRBJ2-3, is DVKVTQSSRYLVKRTGEKVFLECVQDMDHENMFWYRQDPGLGLRLIYFSYDVKMKEKGDIPEGYSVSREKKERFSLILESASTNQTSMYLCASSLSRLGSTDTQYFGPGTRLTVL.

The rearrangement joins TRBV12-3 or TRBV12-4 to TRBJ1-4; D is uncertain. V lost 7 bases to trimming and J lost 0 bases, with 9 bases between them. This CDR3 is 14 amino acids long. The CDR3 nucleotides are TGTGCCAGCACCATTTCTGCAACTAATGAAAAACTGTTTTTT. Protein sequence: CASTISATNEKLFF.

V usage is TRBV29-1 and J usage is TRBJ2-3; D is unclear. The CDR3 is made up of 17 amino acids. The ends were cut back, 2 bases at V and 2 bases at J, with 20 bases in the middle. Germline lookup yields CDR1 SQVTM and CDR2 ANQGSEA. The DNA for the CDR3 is TGCAGCGTTGAATCTGGGCTTCTGATGGGCAACACAGATACGCAGTATTTT. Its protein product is CSVESGLLMGNTDTQYF.

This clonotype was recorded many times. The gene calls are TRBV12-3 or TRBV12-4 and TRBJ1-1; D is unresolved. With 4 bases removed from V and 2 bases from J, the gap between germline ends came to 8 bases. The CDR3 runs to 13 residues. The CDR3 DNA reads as TGTGCCAGCAGTTCTCGGGGAAACACTGAAGCTTTCTTT. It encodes CASSSRGNTEAFF.

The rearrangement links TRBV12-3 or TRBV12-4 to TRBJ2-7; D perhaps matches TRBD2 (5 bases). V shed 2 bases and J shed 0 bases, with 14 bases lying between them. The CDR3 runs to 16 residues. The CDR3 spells CASSLSALGDSYEQYF. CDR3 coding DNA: TGTGCCAGCAGTTTATCGGCCCTCGGGGACTCCTACGAGCAGTACTTC.

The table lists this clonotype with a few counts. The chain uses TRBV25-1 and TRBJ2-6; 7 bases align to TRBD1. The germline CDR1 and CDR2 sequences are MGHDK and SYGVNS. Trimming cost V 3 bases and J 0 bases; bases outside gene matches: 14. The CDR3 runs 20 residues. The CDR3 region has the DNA TGTGCCAGCAGTGAGAGCTTATCACGGGACAGCTTCTCTGGGGCCAACGTCCTGACTTTC. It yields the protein CASSESLSRDSFSGANVLTF. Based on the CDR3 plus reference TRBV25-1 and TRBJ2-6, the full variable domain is EADIYQTPRYLVIGTGKKITLECSQTMGHDKMYWYQQDPGMELHLIHYSYGVNSTEKGDLSSESTVSRIRTEHFPLTLESARPSHTSQYLCASSESLSRDSFSGANVLTFGAGSRLTVL.

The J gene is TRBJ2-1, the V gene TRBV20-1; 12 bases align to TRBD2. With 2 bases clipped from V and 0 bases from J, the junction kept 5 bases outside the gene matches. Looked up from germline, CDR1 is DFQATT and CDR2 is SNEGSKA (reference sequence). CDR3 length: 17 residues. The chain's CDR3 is CSARRLAGGASYNEQFF. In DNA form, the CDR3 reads TGCAGTGCTAGACGGCTAGCGGGAGGGGCCTCCTACAATGAGCAGTTCTTC.

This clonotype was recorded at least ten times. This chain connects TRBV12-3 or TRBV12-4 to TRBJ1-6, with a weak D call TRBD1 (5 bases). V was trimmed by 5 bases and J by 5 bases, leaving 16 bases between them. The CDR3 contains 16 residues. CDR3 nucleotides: TGTGCCAGCAGTCCGGACATTGCCTTCAATAATTCACCCCTCCACTTT. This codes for CASSPDIAFNNSPLHF.

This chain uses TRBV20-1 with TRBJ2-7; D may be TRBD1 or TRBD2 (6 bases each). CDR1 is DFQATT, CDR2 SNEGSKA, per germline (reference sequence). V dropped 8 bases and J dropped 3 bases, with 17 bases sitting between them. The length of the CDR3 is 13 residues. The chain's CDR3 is CSCPGGRDYEQYF. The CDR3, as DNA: TGCAGTTGCCCTGGGGGGCGTGACTACGAGCAGTACTTC.

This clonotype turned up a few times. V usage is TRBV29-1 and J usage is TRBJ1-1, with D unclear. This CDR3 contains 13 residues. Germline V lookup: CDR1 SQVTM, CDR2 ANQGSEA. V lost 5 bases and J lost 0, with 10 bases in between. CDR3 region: CSVLTGMNTEAFF. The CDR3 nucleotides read TGCAGCGTTTTGACCGGAATGAACACTGAAGCTTTCTTT.

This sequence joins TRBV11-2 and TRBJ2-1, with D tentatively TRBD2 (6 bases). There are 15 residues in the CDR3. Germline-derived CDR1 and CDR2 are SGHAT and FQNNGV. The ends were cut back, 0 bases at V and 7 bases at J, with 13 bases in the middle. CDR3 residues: CASSLDTGVRNEQFF. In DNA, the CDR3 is TGTGCCAGCAGCTTAGATACGGGAGTAAGGAATGAGCAGTTCTTC.

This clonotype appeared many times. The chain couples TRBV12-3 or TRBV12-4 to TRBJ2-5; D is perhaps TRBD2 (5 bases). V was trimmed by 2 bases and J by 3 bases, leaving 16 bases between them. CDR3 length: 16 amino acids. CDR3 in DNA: TGTGCCAGCAGTTTATGGGAAGCGGCCCCCGAAGAGACCCAGTACTTC. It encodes CASSLWEAAPEETQYF.

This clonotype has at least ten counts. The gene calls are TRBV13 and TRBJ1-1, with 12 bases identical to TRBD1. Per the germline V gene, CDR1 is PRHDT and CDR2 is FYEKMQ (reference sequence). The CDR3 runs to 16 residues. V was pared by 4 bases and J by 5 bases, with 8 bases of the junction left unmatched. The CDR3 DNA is TGTGCCAGCAGCTCCGGGACAGGGGGCGCGGGTACTGAAGCTTTCTTT. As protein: CASSSGTGGAGTEAFF.

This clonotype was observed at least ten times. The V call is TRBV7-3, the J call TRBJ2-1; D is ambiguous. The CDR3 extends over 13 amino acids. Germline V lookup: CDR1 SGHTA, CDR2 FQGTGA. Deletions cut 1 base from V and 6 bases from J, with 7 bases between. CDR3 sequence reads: CASSLKWGNEQFF. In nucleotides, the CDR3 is TGTGCCAGCAGCTTAAAGTGGGGCAATGAGCAGTTCTTC.

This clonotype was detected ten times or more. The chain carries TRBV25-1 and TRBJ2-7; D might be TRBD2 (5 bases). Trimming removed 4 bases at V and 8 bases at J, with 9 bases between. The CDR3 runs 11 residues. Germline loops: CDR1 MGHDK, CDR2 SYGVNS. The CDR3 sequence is CASSAGLQQYF. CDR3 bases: TGTGCCAGCAGTGCCGGACTCCAGCAGTACTTC.

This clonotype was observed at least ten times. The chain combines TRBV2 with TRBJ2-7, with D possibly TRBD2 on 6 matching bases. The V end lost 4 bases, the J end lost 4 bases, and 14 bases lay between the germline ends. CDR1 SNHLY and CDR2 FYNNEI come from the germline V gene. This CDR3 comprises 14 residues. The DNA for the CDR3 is TGTGCCAGCAGTGGTAGCAGGGAGGCGTACGAGCAGTACTTC. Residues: CASSGSREAYEQYF.

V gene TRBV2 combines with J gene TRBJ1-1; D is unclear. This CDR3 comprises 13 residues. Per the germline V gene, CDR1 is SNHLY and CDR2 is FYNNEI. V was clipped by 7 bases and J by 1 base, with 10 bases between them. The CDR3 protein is CASIATGNTEAFF. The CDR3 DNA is TGTGCCAGCATTGCCACTGGGAACACTGAAGCTTTCTTT.

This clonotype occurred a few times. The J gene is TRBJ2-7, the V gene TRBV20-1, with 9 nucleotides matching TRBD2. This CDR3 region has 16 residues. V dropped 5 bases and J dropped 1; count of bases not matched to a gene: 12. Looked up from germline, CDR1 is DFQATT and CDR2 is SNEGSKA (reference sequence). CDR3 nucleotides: TGCAGTGCTGGGGTTCCTACTAGCGGGCAGTCCTACGAGCAGTACTTC. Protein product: CSAGVPTSGQSYEQYF.

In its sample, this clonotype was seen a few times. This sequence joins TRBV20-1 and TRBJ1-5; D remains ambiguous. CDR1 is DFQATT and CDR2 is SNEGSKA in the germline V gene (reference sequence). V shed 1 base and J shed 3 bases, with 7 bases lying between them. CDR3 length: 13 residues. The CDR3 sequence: CSARVPNNQPQHF. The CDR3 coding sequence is TGCAGTGCTAGAGTCCCTAACAATCAGCCCCAGCATTTT.